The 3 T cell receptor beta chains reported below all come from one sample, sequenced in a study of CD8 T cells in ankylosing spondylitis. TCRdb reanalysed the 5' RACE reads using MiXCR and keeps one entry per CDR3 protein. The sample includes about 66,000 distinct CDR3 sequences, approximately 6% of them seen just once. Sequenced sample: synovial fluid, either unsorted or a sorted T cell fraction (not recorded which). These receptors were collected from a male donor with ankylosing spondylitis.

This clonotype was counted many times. Written as DNA, the CDR3 is TGTGCCAGCAGCACGGGGGAGTTGCGTGCTAATTCACCCCTCCACTTT. Residues: CASSTGELRANSPLHF. The rearrangement links TRBV9 to TRBJ1-6; possible D gene TRBD1, 5 bases. The CDR3 is made up of 16 amino acids. Trimming removed 4 bases at V and 6 bases at J, with 17 bases between. Germline-derived CDR1 and CDR2 are SGDLS and YYNGEE. The whole variable domain, filled in from reference TRBV9 and TRBJ1-6, reads DSGVTQTPKHLITATGQRVTLRCSPRSGDLSVYWYQQSLDQGLQFLIQYYNGEERAKGNILERFSAQQFPDLHSELNLSSLELGDSALYFCASSTGELRANSPLHFGNGTRLTVT.

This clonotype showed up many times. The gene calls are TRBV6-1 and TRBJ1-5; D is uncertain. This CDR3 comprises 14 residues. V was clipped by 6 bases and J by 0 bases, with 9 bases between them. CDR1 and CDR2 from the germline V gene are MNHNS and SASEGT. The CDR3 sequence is CASRPELSNQPQHF. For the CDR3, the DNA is TGTGCCAGCAGGCCCGAACTTAGCAATCAGCCCCAGCATTTT.

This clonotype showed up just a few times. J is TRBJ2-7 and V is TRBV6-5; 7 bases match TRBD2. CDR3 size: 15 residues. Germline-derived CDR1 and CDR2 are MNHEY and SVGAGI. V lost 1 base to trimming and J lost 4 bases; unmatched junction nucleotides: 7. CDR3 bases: TGTGCCAGCAGTTACTTAGCTAGCGGAGTGTACGAGCAGTACTTC. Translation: CASSYLASGVYEQYF.